A selection of T cell receptor beta chains follows, all from one sample in a study of CD4 T cells in relation to SARS-CoV-2 and coronaviruses. Data came from immunoSEQ multiplex PCR; TCRdb stores just in-frame clones and leaves some out. The sample carries nearly 70,000 clones, approximately 93% recorded once. Sequenced material: naive CD4+ T cells from PBMCs. Source of these receptors: a human donor in good health. CDR3s leave out the opening cysteine and the closing phenylalanine or tryptophan. Fields, in order: V gene, CDR3 protein.

>TRBV6-6
ASRGGQGLIEQY
>TRBV7-3
ASSLQAGGRDTQY
>TRBV28
ASSLLSGSNQPQH
>TRBV28
ASSSRDRGLASPLH
>TRBV19
ASSMPRGDSNQPQH
>TRBV28
ASSRRATNEKLF
>TRBV7-2
ASSFGRRAEAF
>TRBV3-1/TRBV3-2
ASSQLSGREAF
>TRBV7-3
ASSRGGVDNNEQF
>TRBV27
ASSLSAMLNTEAF
>TRBV5-1
ASSFTPGLTYEQY
>TRBV7-2
ASSFNRGADGNTIY
>TRBV23-1
ASSQFSQDAEKGLMNTEAF
>TRBV7-9
ASSRSGWSSYEQY
>TRBV6-2/TRBV6-3
ASSYSIVTGSPEAF
>TRBV2
ASSGDRAATGELF
>TRBV19
ASSALRAVNTGELF
>TRBV7-3
ASSLNRDQGYT
>TRBV6-5
ASSYRGAGNTIY
>TRBV10-3
AISEKLQGVTDTQY
>TRBV5-1
ASSSRGSGRTGELF
>TRBV3-1/TRBV3-2
ASSQVAGEVEAF
>TRBV5-1
ASSLGTHSNQPQH
>TRBV11-1
ASSLNQGPYEQY
>TRBV7-2
ASSLRNYPYGYT
>TRBV7-6
ASSLGAGLTDTQY
>TRBV5-1
ASSLDRTGELF
>TRBV24-1
ATSDGTGLVNQPQH
>TRBV5-4
ASSSLDRGAHNEQF
>TRBV10-2
ASSELAGGNEQF
>TRBV5-1
ASSTDGQGSAEAF
>TRBV29-1
SVVAFSNTGELF
>TRBV3-1/TRBV3-2
ASSLQITTGELF
>TRBV5-1
ASSLDGRIYEQY
>TRBV5-1
ASSLSSSGGRYTGELF
>TRBV19
ASIGGTGPPGGYT
>TRBV28
ASPDLNTGELF
>TRBV29-1
SVSYRTGSNQPQH
>TRBV5-4
ASSFNTGGTEAF
>TRBV6-5
ASRPQGNSNQPQH
>TRBV5-5
ASSLSGGGYT
>TRBV28
ASSRTGYNSPLH
>TRBV23-1
ASPGLASNSYEQY
>TRBV7-9
AALSGAYNSPLH
>TRBV28
ASRLPEVYQETQY